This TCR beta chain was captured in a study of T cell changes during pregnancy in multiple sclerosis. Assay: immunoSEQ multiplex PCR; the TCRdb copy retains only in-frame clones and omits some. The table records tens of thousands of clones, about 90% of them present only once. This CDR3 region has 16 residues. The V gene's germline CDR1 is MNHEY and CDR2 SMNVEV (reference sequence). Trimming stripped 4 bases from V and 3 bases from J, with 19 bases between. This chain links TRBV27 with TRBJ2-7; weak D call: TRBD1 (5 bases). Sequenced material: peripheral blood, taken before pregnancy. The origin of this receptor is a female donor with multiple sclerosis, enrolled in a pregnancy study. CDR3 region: CASSSRIDRFRYEQYF. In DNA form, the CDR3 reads TGTGCCAGCAGTTCTAGAATCGACAGATTCCGCTACGAGCAGTACTTC.